The clone carrying this TCR beta chain came up a few times. Its antigen is undetermined. This sample was included in a study of T cell repertoires in cytomegalovirus infection. Study-wide context: Public TCR beta signature analysis indicated the presence of both CMV infection and matching HLA type. Study findings and constraints: Ex vivo, HLA-C-restricted CMV-specific TCR beta clonotypes prevailed over the rest of the response.

TCRdb reprocessed the reads via MiXCR and lists one record per CDR3 protein. The repertoire holds some 450,000 distinct CDR3 sequences, with approximately 30% as singletons. The CDR3 is made up of 15 amino acids. With V trimmed by 3 bases and J by 3 bases, 7 bases remained unmatched. CDR1 is LNHDA, CDR2 SQIVND, per germline (reference sequence). The V gene is TRBV19, the J gene TRBJ2-7; 8 bases agree with TRBD2. The sequence came from a human donor in good health (CMV status not recorded). Some clones in this sample may be carry-over from other donors' samples. Material: PBMCs. The chain's CDR3 is CASSILAGGIYEQYF. DNA of the CDR3: TGTGCCAGTAGTATTTTGGCGGGGGGTATCTACGAGCAGTACTTC.